The 2 T cell receptor beta chains below were found in one sample sequenced in a study of blood T cell repertoires in COVID-19. Measured with immunoSEQ multiplex PCR; TCRdb has only the in-frame clones, and not every one. The sample lists about 300,000 clones, 85% to 90% occurring once. Sequenced input: PBMCs or T cells enriched from blood (not recorded which). These TCRs come from a young man who had recovered from COVID-19.

The chain is built from TRBV10-2 and TRBJ1-3, with a possible D match to TRBD1 (5 bases). The V gene's germline CDR1 is WSHSY and CDR2 SAAADI. V was shortened by 6 bases and J by 1 base, with 16 bases between the two germline ends. The CDR3 totals 16 residues. CDR3 protein: CASSLGTYGSGNTIYF. CDR3 DNA: TGCGCCAGCAGCCTCGGGACTTATGGTTCTGGAAACACCATATATTTT.

V and J are TRBV11-2 and TRBJ2-2, with D tentatively TRBD2 (5 bases). V was pared by 5 bases and J by 7 bases, with 14 bases between. This CDR3 region has 14 residues. In germline, CDR1 is SGHAT, CDR2 FQNNGV. This chain's CDR3 is CASSQAAEVGELFF. The CDR3 DNA is TGTGCCAGCAGCCAGGCCGCGGAGGTCGGGGAGCTGTTTTTT.